The rows below give T cell receptor beta chains drawn from one sample of a study of type 1 and type 2 diabetes patients. From the multiplex PCR reads, TCRdb called clonotypes with MiXCR, one entry per CDR3 protein. The repertoire has under 300,000 distinct CDR3 sequences, around 47% of them found once; the top ten carry around 13%. The sequenced sample was peripheral blood mononuclear cells (PBMCs). The receptor source for this set is a man aged 18 to 29 with type 2 diabetes. The CDR3 runs from the conserved cysteine through the conserved F or W. The order of the fields is J gene, clone size, D gene, V gene, CDR3 protein, CDR3 DNA. A D gene is named only where the DNA matches it firmly. Part of the rows lack a size; the others show once, few, many or a class for expanded clones.

TRBJ2-7,.,.,TRBV10-2,CASSGMLVEQYF,TGCGCCAGCAGTGGCATGCTGGTGGAGCAGTACTTC
TRBJ2-2,.,TRBD2,TRBV19,CASKGLAGGLNTGELFF,TGTGCCTCGAAGGGACTAGCGGGAGGGTTGAACACCGGGGAGCTGTTTTTT
TRBJ2-7,.,.,TRBV2,CASTLSPYYEQYF,TGTGCCAGCACCCTCTCCCCGTACTACGAGCAGTACTTC
TRBJ2-7,.,.,TRBV7-9,CASSWTYTSEQYF,TGTGCCAGCAGCTGGACATATACAAGCGAGCAGTACTTC
TRBJ2-1,.,TRBD1,TRBV19,CASATGTGGYNEQFF,TGTGCCAGTGCAACCGGGACAGGGGGATACAATGAGCAGTTCTTC
TRBJ2-7,few,.,TRBV10-2,CASGQLYEQYF,TGCGCCAGCGGACAGCTCTACGAGCAGTACTTC
TRBJ1-4,.,.,TRBV5-1,CASSLDQNEKLFF,TGCGCCAGCAGCTTGGACCAGAATGAAAAACTGTTTTTT
TRBJ2-5,many,.,TRBV15,CATRSGVRETQYF,TGTGCCACCAGGTCGGGAGTTCGAGAGACCCAGTACTTC
TRBJ1-2,.,.,TRBV5-1,CASSLTGENYGYTF,TGCGCCAGCAGCTTGACGGGAGAGAACTATGGCTACACCTTC
TRBJ2-2,.,.,TRBV6-5,CASSYFDSTGELVF,TGTGCCAGCAGTTACTTCGATAGCACCGGGGAGCTGGTTTTT
TRBJ2-7,.,.,TRBV13,CASSQEWGTGTFEQYF,TGTGCCAGCAGCCAAGAATGGGGGACTGGGACGTTCGAGCAGTACTTC
TRBJ2-7,.,TRBD2,TRBV27,CASSGRSYEQYF,TGTGCCAGCAGCGGGAGGTCCTACGAGCAGTACTTC
TRBJ1-6,few,.,TRBV30,CAWSVGGVWVSPLHF,TGTGCCTGGAGTGTCGGAGGGGTTTGGGTTTCACCCCTCCACTTT
TRBJ2-2,few,.,TRBV12-3/TRBV12-4,CASSLPAEGVNTGELFF,TGTGCCAGCAGTTTACCCGCAGAAGGGGTTAACACCGGGGAGCTGTTTTTT
TRBJ2-6,.,.,TRBV7-9,CASSLVTQAGANVLTF,TGTGCCAGCAGCTTAGTAACGCAGGCTGGGGCCAACGTCCTGACTTTC
TRBJ2-7,.,.,TRBV7-8,CASSFGGQYEQYF,TGTGCCAGCAGCTTCGGGGGACAGTACGAGCAGTACTTC
TRBJ2-1,.,.,TRBV7-3,CASRRDTNPNNEQFF,TGTGCCAGCAGAAGGGACACTAACCCCAACAATGAGCAGTTCTTC
TRBJ2-6,.,.,TRBV30,CAWSVPSGANVLTF,TGTGCCTGGAGTGTCCCATCTGGGGCCAACGTCCTGACTTTC
TRBJ1-2,.,.,TRBV5-1,CASSLYGRGYTF,TGCGCCAGCAGCTTGTATGGGCGTGGCTACACCTTC
TRBJ1-2,few,TRBD1,TRBV5-1,CASSQPGQPAYGYTF,TGCGCCAGCAGCCAACCGGGACAGCCTGCCTATGGCTACACCTTC
TRBJ1-6,few,.,TRBV15,CATSRDLYNSPLHF,TGTGCCACCAGCAGAGATCTTTACAATTCACCCCTCCACTTT
TRBJ2-1,few,.,TRBV19,CASSQGWGDEQFF,TGTGCCAGTAGCCAAGGTTGGGGGGATGAGCAGTTCTTC
TRBJ2-1,.,TRBD2,TRBV30,CAWSIAGLEQFF,TGTGCCTGGAGTATAGCGGGTCTTGAGCAGTTCTTC
TRBJ2-7,.,TRBD1,TRBV12-3/TRBV12-4,CASSYPGGHEQYF,TGTGCCAGCAGTTATCCAGGGGGCCACGAGCAGTACTTC
TRBJ1-2,.,TRBD1,TRBV12-3/TRBV12-4,CASSLQAGQGFYGYTF,TGTGCCAGCAGTCTCCAGGCGGGACAGGGCTTCTATGGCTACACCTTC
TRBJ2-7,.,TRBD1,TRBV7-2,CASMVVGQPAYEQYF,TGTGCCAGCATGGTGGTGGGACAGCCGGCCTACGAGCAGTACTTC
TRBJ2-7,.,.,TRBV5-1,CASSSGTGMYEQYF,TGCGCCAGCAGCTCCGGGACTGGTATGTACGAGCAGTACTTC
TRBJ2-3,.,.,TRBV6-1,CASSALTAPTSTDTQYF,TGTGCCAGCAGTGCGCTAACAGCACCTACTAGCACAGATACGCAGTATTTT
TRBJ2-7,.,.,TRBV7-3,CASSLGTYNEQYF,TGTGCCAGCAGCCTTGGGACTTATAACGAGCAGTACTTC
TRBJ2-6,.,.,TRBV19,CASSLRIGAGANVLTF,TGTGCCAGTAGTCTTCGGATCGGTGCTGGGGCCAACGTCCTGACTTTC
TRBJ1-2,few,.,TRBV7-8,CASGYGANYGYTF,TGTGCCAGCGGGTACGGGGCTAACTATGGCTACACCTTC
TRBJ2-2,.,.,TRBV4-1,CASSQASLSGGELFF,TGCGCCAGCAGCCAAGCATCTTTAAGCGGCGGGGAGCTGTTTTTT
TRBJ2-5,few,TRBD1,TRBV27,CASSPSQGAPWETQYF,TGTGCCAGCAGTCCGTCACAGGGGGCGCCCTGGGAGACCCAGTACTTC
TRBJ1-4,.,.,TRBV7-9,CASSLTTGHEKLFF,TGTGCCAGCAGCTTAACAACAGGGCATGAAAAACTGTTTTTT
TRBJ1-5,.,.,TRBV30,CAWSNERAGTYNQPQHF,TGTGCCTGGAGTAACGAGAGAGCCGGGACATATAATCAGCCCCAGCATTTT
TRBJ2-7,few,TRBD2,TRBV2,CASRGGMYEQYF,TGTGCCAGCCGGGGGGGGATGTACGAGCAGTACTTC
TRBJ2-2,.,.,TRBV24-1,CATSDLPDASGELFF,TGTGCCACCAGTGATCTCCCCGATGCTTCCGGGGAGCTGTTTTTT